This T cell receptor (beta chain) was observed in a study of graft-versus-host responses after intestinal transplantation. Assay: immunoSEQ multiplex PCR; the TCRdb copy retains only in-frame clones and omits some. The sample carries approximately 93,000 clones, less than 95% recorded once. CDR3 size: 15 residues. Unmatched junction bases numbered 6, after V lost 5 bases and J lost 1 base. Germline V gene lookup returns CDR1 SGHVS and CDR2 FNYEAQ. Concerning this clone itself: The target antigen is unknown.

Sequencing used unstimulated CD8+ T cells sorted from spleen or lymph node cells, obtained before transplant. The chain carries TRBV7-6 and TRBJ2-3; TRBD2 aligns across 7 bases. This TCR came from a human donor who was the organ donor for an intestinal transplant. The CDR3 bases are TGTGCCAGCAGCCCACGCGGGGGAGGCACAGATACGCAGTATTTT. Encoded protein: CASSPRGGGTDTQYF.